Reported below is one T cell receptor beta chain. Its target is not known. The sample is drawn from a study of cytomegalovirus exposure and HLA in healthy donors. Study context: Earlier results showed roughly 120 million unique TCR beta sequences derived from some 190 million T cells. In an early release, HLA-typed donors contributed about 80 million unique TCR sequences.

It was with 60 Vbeta and 13 Jbeta primers that the PCR ran. Measured with immunoSEQ multiplex PCR; TCRdb has only the in-frame clones, and not every one. The sample records 150,000 to 200,000 clones, 72% being singletons. The V gene lost 0 bases and the J gene lost 5 bases, with 10 bases spanning the gap. Per the germline V gene, CDR1 is ENHRY and CDR2 is SYGVKD. The CDR3 has 15 amino acids. Study-wide results and caveats: Overall, under 200 TCR beta chains were annotated as cytomegalovirus-associated.

The V gene is TRBV10-3, the J gene TRBJ2-2, with D tentatively TRBD2 (6 bases). The sequence came from a human donor in good health. Material: PBMCs. The CDR3 DNA follows: TGTGCCATCAGTGAGTCGAGGGGAGGAACCGGGGAGCTGTTTTTT. It translates to CAISESRGGTGELFF.